One and the same sample provided the 26 T cell receptor beta chains below, sequenced in a study of T cell responses to AZD1222 COVID-19 vaccine. The data were produced by immunoSEQ multiplex PCR, yet TCRdb's version contains in-frame clones alone and is incomplete. The data show about 190,000 clones, roughly 90% seen once. The sample was peripheral blood, taken on day 0 of AZD1222 vaccination. The receptors stem from an adult in good health.

The chain joins TRBV5-5 to TRBJ2-2; possible D gene TRBD1, 5 bases. CDR1 SGHKS and CDR2 YYEKEE come from the germline V gene (reference sequence). With 2 bases removed from V and 4 bases from J, the gap between germline ends came to 15 bases. The CDR3 has 16 residues. The CDR3 protein is CASSFISGRGTGELFF. CDR3 DNA: TGTGCCAGCAGCTTCATCTCAGGGCGAGGCACCGGGGAGCTGTTTTTT.

The CDR3 nucleotides read TGCGCCAGCAGCGTGGACCTTTACAATGAGCAGTTCTTC. This codes for CASSVDLYNEQFF. V gene TRBV5-1 combines with J gene TRBJ2-1; the D is unclear. Germline values: CDR1 SGHRS, CDR2 YFSETQ. The germline V and J ends were trimmed by 4 bases and 4 bases, with 9 bases remaining between them. The CDR3 spans 13 residues. Supplemented by reference TRBV5-1 and TRBJ2-1, the full variable domain reads KAGVTQTPRYLIKTRGQQVTLSCSPISGHRSVSWYQQTPGQGLQFLFEYFSETQRNKGNFPGRFSGRQFSNSRSEMNVSTLELGDSALYLCASSVDLYNEQFFGPGTRLTVL.

V is TRBV19 and J is TRBJ2-1; D gene unclear. The CDR3 contains 17 residues. V was clipped by 3 bases and J by 0 bases, with 15 bases between them. Germline V gene sequence: CDR1 LNHDA, CDR2 SQIVND (reference sequence). CDR3 sequence: CASSIRLAASSYNEQFF. CDR3 bases: TGTGCCAGTAGTATTCGGCTCGCGGCAAGCTCCTACAATGAGCAGTTCTTC.

The J gene is TRBJ2-5, the V gene TRBV10-1, with D maybe TRBD1 (5 bases). The germline V and J ends were trimmed by 2 bases and 7 bases, with 11 bases remaining between them. This CDR3 spans 13 amino acids. Looked up from germline, CDR1 is WNHNN and CDR2 is SYGVQD (reference sequence). CDR3 coding DNA: TGCGCCAGCAGTGAGAGGGGCCTCGGGACCCAGTACTTC. The encoded protein is CASSERGLGTQYF.

This clone was found once. For the CDR3, the DNA is TGTGCCAGCAGCTTGGTTAGCGGGAGCTCCTACGAGCAGTACTTC. Residues: CASSLVSGSSYEQYF. The gene calls are TRBV5-6 and TRBJ2-7, with 9 bases that match TRBD2. The CDR3 has 15 residues. With V trimmed by 0 bases and J by 0 bases, 1 base remained unmatched. Germline assignment: CDR1 SGHDT and CDR2 YYEEEE. Filled out from reference TRBV5-6 and TRBJ2-7, the complete variable domain reads DAGVTQSPTHLIKTRGQQVTLRCSPKSGHDTVSWYQQALGQGPQFIFQYYEEEERQRGNFPDRFSGHQFPNYSSELNVNALLLGDSALYLCASSLVSGSSYEQYFGPGTRLTVT.

The chain has TRBV4-2 and TRBJ2-7; no firm D call. V was clipped by 4 bases and J by 5 bases, with 15 bases between them. The CDR3 runs to 14 residues. Germline lookup yields CDR1 LGHNA and CDR2 YNFKEQ. The DNA for the CDR3 is TGTGCCAGCAGCCCCTATCCTAGTCGGGACGAGCAGTACTTC. Translation: CASSPYPSRDEQYF.

The chain links TRBV29-1 to TRBJ2-7; 8 bases align to TRBD1. The CDR3 length is 13 residues. Germline V gene lookup returns CDR1 SQVTM and CDR2 ANQGSEA. Trimming at V came to 5 bases and at J to 2 bases, leaving 5 bases not matched to a gene. CDR3: CSVRQGPTYEQYF. The DNA of the CDR3 is TGCAGCGTTAGACAGGGGCCAACCTACGAGCAGTACTTC.

To note about this clone: At one of its ends the junction is not consistent with the germline gene, which may arise from a read error. The chain uses TRBV7-7 and TRBJ2-3, with D perhaps matching TRBD1 (6 bases). Germline-derived CDR1 and CDR2 are SSHAT and FNYEAQ (reference sequence). There are 13 residues in the CDR3. This CDR3 is CASSSTGRDTQYF. CDR3 coding DNA: TGTGCTAGCAGCTCGACAGGACGGGATACGCAGTATTTT.

This chain connects TRBV27 to TRBJ1-2; 7 bases map to TRBD1. Germline CDR1 and CDR2: MNHEY and SMNVEV (reference sequence). This CDR3 is 20 amino acids long. J gave up 3 bases and V 1 base, and 20 bases lay outside the gene matches. In DNA, the CDR3 is TGTGCCAGCAGTTTATTACCAGCAGTAGCCGGGACAGAGGCCGACTATGGCTACACCTTC. It translates to CASSLLPAVAGTEADYGYTF.

This chain connects TRBV7-8 to TRBJ2-5, with D tentatively TRBD2 (6 bases). The CDR3 consists of 15 residues. Germline-derived CDR1 and CDR2 are SGHVS and FQNEAQ. V lost 3 bases, J lost 11 bases, and 22 bases lay in between. Here the CDR3 DNA reads TGTGCCAGCAGCTTTCTAGCGAGTGAATTAGAGAGACAGTACTTC. The encoded protein is CASSFLASELERQYF.

This clone was recorded once. This chain links TRBV19 with TRBJ1-6; D uncertain. Trimming took 5 bases from V and 0 from J, leaving 8 bases between them. This CDR3 comprises 15 residues. In germline, CDR1 is LNHDA, CDR2 SQIVND (reference sequence). The CDR3 DNA reads TGTGCCAGTAGTGAGACGGGCTCCTATAATTCACCCCTCCACTTT. It yields the protein CASSETGSYNSPLHF.

This clone was picked up one time. The chain recombines TRBV11-2 with TRBJ2-1; no definite D call. Trimming stripped 0 bases from V and 4 bases from J, with 13 bases between. Germline assignment: CDR1 SGHAT and CDR2 FQNNGV. The CDR3 is made up of 16 amino acids. CDR3 nucleotides: TGTGCCAGCAGCTTAGAGGGCAATCCTGCGTACAATGAGCAGTTCTTC. Protein sequence: CASSLEGNPAYNEQFF.

The rearrangement joins TRBV10-3 to TRBJ2-7; 11 bases align to TRBD2. The germline V gene encodes CDR1 ENHRY and CDR2 SYGVKD. The length of the CDR3 is 13 residues. V lost 7 bases, J lost 6 bases, and 5 bases stayed unmatched. This CDR3 is CAITTSGNREQYF. Here the CDR3 DNA reads TGTGCCATCACGACTAGCGGGAATCGCGAGCAGTACTTC.

The chain joins TRBV7-2 to TRBJ2-5, with D perhaps matching TRBD1 (5 bases). V lost 5 bases and J 3 bases, leaving 10 bases between the germline ends. The CDR3 spans 13 residues. Germline V gives CDR1 SGHTA, CDR2 FQGNSA. The CDR3 nucleotides are TGTGCCAGCAGCCCCCGCAGGGAAGAGACCCAGTACTTC. It encodes CASSPRREETQYF. Drawing the rest from reference TRBV7-2 and TRBJ2-5, the complete variable domain is GAGVSQSPSNKVTEKGKDVELRCDPISGHTALYWYRQSLGQGLEFLIYFQGNSAPDKSGLPSDRFSAERTGGSVSTLTIQRTQQEDSAVYLCASSPRREETQYFGPGTRLLVL.

The chain combines TRBV29-1 with TRBJ2-1; 8 bases align to TRBD2. Germline-derived CDR1 and CDR2 are SQVTM and ANQGSEA. Trimming removed 6 bases from V and 9 bases from J; junction bases left unmatched: 16. The CDR3 spans 15 residues. The CDR3 coding sequence is TGCAGCGTCGACCGGGGGGGTTCCGTGGATTTTGAGCAGTTCTTC. Protein product: CSVDRGGSVDFEQFF.

The rearrangement joins TRBV21-1 to TRBJ2-7; the D call of TRBD2 is as the table states it, not checked on the DNA. TRBV21-1 is tagged as a pseudogene. This CDR3 comprises 16 residues. Here the CDR3 reads CASSTPSERENYEQYF. DNA of the CDR3: TGTGCCAGCAGCACTCCCTCCGAGCGGGAGAATTACGAGCAGTACTTC.

The chain recombines TRBV14 with TRBJ2-1; D may match TRBD1 or TRBD2 (5 bases each). V dropped 4 bases and J dropped 9 bases, with 16 bases sitting between them. Germline-derived CDR1 and CDR2 are SGHDN and FVKESK. The CDR3 has 14 amino acids. CDR3 sequence: CASSRWTTGGEQFF. The CDR3 DNA reads TGTGCCAGCAGCCGATGGACAACAGGAGGTGAGCAGTTCTTC.

The rearrangement joins TRBV19 to TRBJ1-4, with 7 bases matching TRBD1. This CDR3 is 16 amino acids long. V dropped 7 bases and J dropped 4; count of bases not matched to a gene: 12. In germline, CDR1 is LNHDA, CDR2 SQIVND (reference sequence). The CDR3 DNA follows: TGTGCCAGTACCGGAGGCCCGGGACAGCGTAATGAAAAACTGTTTTTT. Its protein is CASTGGPGQRNEKLFF.

This clone was observed once. CDR3 in DNA: TGTGCCAGCAGTCCTCCCCCCTGGACTAGCGGGGGTTACGAGCAGTACTTC. Encoded protein: CASSPPPWTSGGYEQYF. V gene TRBV28 combines with J gene TRBJ2-7, with 13 bases fitting TRBD2. This CDR3 comprises 17 residues. The junction had 11 bases not matched to a gene; V was cut back by 5 bases and J by 4 bases. Germline V gives CDR1 MDHEN, CDR2 SYDVKM.

In the case of this clone: The junction shows a germline mismatch at one end, possibly a read error. The V and J genes are TRBV7-8 and TRBJ1-2; 7 nucleotides agree with TRBD1. Germline CDR1 and CDR2: SGHVS and FQNEAQ. The CDR3 extends over 16 amino acids. CDR3 loop: CASSERQGNLDYGYTF. Written as DNA, the CDR3 is TGTGCCAGCAGCGAGAGACAGGGAAATTTAGACTACGGCTACACCTTC.

The chain links TRBV6-2 or TRBV6-3 to TRBJ1-5, with D unclear. Germline lookup yields CDR1 MNHEY and CDR2 SVGEGT. V was shortened by 2 bases and J by 7 bases, with 12 bases between the two germline ends. This CDR3 has 14 amino acids. CDR3 region: CASSYGGPGQPQHF. As DNA, the CDR3 is TGTGCCAGCAGTTACGGAGGCCCTGGGCAGCCCCAGCATTTT.

The chain is built from TRBV4-1 and TRBJ2-7; D is perhaps TRBD2 (5 bases). Trimming cost V 0 bases and J 3 bases, with 27 bases left between them. The CDR3 is 20 amino acids. In germline, CDR1 is MGHRA, CDR2 YSYEKL. CDR3: CASSQDKANRRTEAFYEQYF. The CDR3 DNA follows: TGCGCCAGCAGCCAAGATAAGGCGAACCGCCGGACGGAGGCCTTCTACGAGCAGTACTTC.

This clone was counted a single time. This chain joins TRBV7-6 and TRBJ2-1; TRBD2 matches 11 bases. V gave up 10 bases and J gave up 4 bases; unmatched junction bases: 12. The CDR3 contains 16 residues. The germline V gene encodes CDR1 SGHVS and CDR2 FNYEAQ. In DNA, the CDR3 is TGTGCCACCAAGATTGGGACTAGCGGAGGGTACAATGAGCAGTTCTTC. Protein product: CATKIGTSGGYNEQFF.

CDR3 DNA sequence: TGTGCCAGCTCACCAAGCTTACGTGAACGCACTGAAGCTTTCTTT. Translated, it gives CASSPSLRERTEAFF. The V and J genes are TRBV18 and TRBJ1-1; D not certain. Germline assignment: CDR1 KGHSH and CDR2 LQKENI. This CDR3 has 15 amino acids. V was trimmed by 2 bases and J by 4 bases, leaving 14 bases between them.

The chain has TRBV7-2 and TRBJ2-5; 8 positions agree with TRBD1. The ends lost 4 bases at V and 1 base at J; junction bases unmatched: 5. Germline CDR1 SGHTA, CDR2 FQGNSA. The CDR3 sequence is 15 residues long. The DNA for the CDR3 is TGTGCCAGCAGCTGGGACAGGCTTAGCCAAGAGACCCAGTACTTC. It encodes CASSWDRLSQETQYF.

The V call is TRBV18, the J call TRBJ1-1, with D uncertain. This CDR3 is 14 amino acids long. In germline, CDR1 is KGHSH, CDR2 LQKENI. Trimming took off 2 bases at V and 6 bases at J, with 13 bases between the two ends. DNA for the CDR3: TGTGCCAGCTCACCATTAGGGCCCGTGTCTGAAGCTTTCTTT. It yields the protein CASSPLGPVSEAFF.